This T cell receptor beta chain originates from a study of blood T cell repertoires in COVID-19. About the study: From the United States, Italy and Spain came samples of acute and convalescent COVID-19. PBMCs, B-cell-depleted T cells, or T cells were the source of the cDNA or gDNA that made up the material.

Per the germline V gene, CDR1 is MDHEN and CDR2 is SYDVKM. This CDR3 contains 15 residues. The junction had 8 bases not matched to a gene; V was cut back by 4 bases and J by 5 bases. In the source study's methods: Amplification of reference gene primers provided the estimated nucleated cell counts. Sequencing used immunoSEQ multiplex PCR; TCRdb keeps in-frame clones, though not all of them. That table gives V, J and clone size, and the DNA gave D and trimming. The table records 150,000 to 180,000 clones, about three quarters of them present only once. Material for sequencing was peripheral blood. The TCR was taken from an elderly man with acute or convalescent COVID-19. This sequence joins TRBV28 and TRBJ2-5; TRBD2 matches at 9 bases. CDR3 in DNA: TGTGCCAGCAGTTCATCCAGCGGGGGGCTCGAGACCCAGTACTTC. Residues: CASSSSSGGLETQYF.